This T cell receptor beta chain derives from a study of blood T cell repertoires in COVID-19. Profiled with immunoSEQ multiplex PCR; TCRdb holds only in-frame clones, not every one. The sample holds about 44,000 clones; roughly 90% are singletons and the top ten take approximately 23%. The receptor's source is a woman of 80 years or more in a cohort sampled during active or convalescent COVID-19. Sequenced input: peripheral blood.

This CDR3 is CASSPFERREQYF. CDR3 DNA: TGTGCCAGCTCACCTTTCGAACGGAGGGAGCAGTACTTC. The rearrangement links TRBV18 to TRBJ2-7; TRBD2 might be the D (5 bases). Trimming left V 3 bases short and J 7 bases short, with 13 bases between. CDR3 length: 13 residues. Germline CDR1 and CDR2: KGHSH and LQKENI.